Described below is a single T cell receptor beta chain sequence and its context. This table comes from immunoSEQ multiplex PCR, and its TCRdb copy is limited to in-frame clones, with some not included. The table includes about 93,000 clones, approximately 86% detected once. This entry is derived from a study of blood T cell repertoires in COVID-19. CDR1 and CDR2 from the germline V gene are MNHNY and SVGAGI (reference sequence). The CDR3 covers 16 residues. V lost 0 bases and J lost 6; bases outside the gene matches: 4. The sequence was obtained from an elderly woman with acute or convalescent COVID-19. The chain couples TRBV6-6 to TRBJ1-4; 10 bases are a match to TRBD1. The sample was peripheral blood. The CDR3 sequence is CASSYSTGGAYEKLFF. In nucleotides, the CDR3 is TGTGCCAGCAGTTACTCGACAGGGGGCGCTTATGAAAAACTGTTTTTT.